The rows below give T cell receptor beta chains drawn from one sample of a study of shared clonotypes between healthy human individuals. Some clones are missing from TCRdb's copy, which holds only in-frame ones; the method was immunoSEQ multiplex PCR. The table records 950,000 to 1,100,000 clones, under 80% of them present only once. The specimen sequenced was memory CD4+ T cells sorted from blood. The receptors shown here come from a man younger than 35 in good health. The CDR3 runs from the conserved cysteine through the conserved F or W. D genes are given only for firm matches. For some rows the clone size is stated as once, few or many, or as a class when expanded; others skip it.

J gene,clone size,D gene,V gene,CDR3 DNA,CDR3 protein
TRBJ1-4,.,.,TRBV5-1,TGCGCCAGCAGAGAGGGGCAGGGAACTAATGAAAAACTGTTTTTT,CASREGQGTNEKLFF
TRBJ2-5,.,TRBD2,TRBV15,TGTGCCACCAGCAGCGGACTAGCGGGAGATCTAGAGACCCAGTACTTC,CATSSGLAGDLETQYF
TRBJ2-7,.,.,TRBV13,TGTGCCAGCAGCTTACGGTGGGTCGAGCAGTACTTC,CASSLRWVEQYF
TRBJ2-2,.,TRBD1,TRBV5-5,TGTGCCAGCAGCTCCGGACAGGGCTATACCGGGGAGCTGTTTTTT,CASSSGQGYTGELFF
TRBJ1-4,.,.,TRBV6-6,TGTGCCAGCAGTGCTTCCGGGCCTAAGAATGAAAAACTGTTTTTT,CASSASGPKNEKLFF
TRBJ2-3,.,TRBD2,TRBV11-2,TGTGCCAGCAGCTTAGAGTGGGGGAGACTAGCGGGAGCCCCTACGCAGTATTTT,CASSLEWGRLAGAPTQYF
TRBJ1-2,.,.,TRBV5-1,TGCGCCAGCAGCTTGGTTGGGACACACTACACCTTC,CASSLVGTHYTF
TRBJ2-7,.,.,TRBV5-6,TGTGCCAGCAGCCCGGACAGGGGACTAGGCTACGAGCAGTACTTC,CASSPDRGLGYEQYF
TRBJ2-2,.,.,TRBV28,TGTGCCAGCGTAAAGTGGGAGACCGGGGAGCTGTTTTTT,CASVKWETGELFF
TRBJ2-7,.,.,TRBV15,TGTGCCACCAGCAGAGATCTTTCGAAGTCAGGGAATAGGTTCTACGAGCAGTACTTC,CATSRDLSKSGNRFYEQYF
TRBJ2-7,.,.,TRBV29-1,TGCAGCGTTACCGGGACGGCCTCCTACGAGCAGTACTTC,CSVTGTASYEQYF
TRBJ1-6,.,.,TRBV2,TGTGCCAGCAAGGTAGACAATTCACCCCTCCACTTT,CASKVDNSPLHF
TRBJ2-3,.,.,TRBV4-2,TGTGCCAGCAGCCGACGACTTGGGGCAGATACGCAGTATTTT,CASSRRLGADTQYF
TRBJ2-7,.,TRBD1,TRBV2,TGTGCCAGCAGTGAGGCAGGGGGCTTGGAGCAGTACTTC,CASSEAGGLEQYF
TRBJ1-5,few,.,TRBV18,TGTGCCAGCTCACCGAAGGAATCTCAGCCCCAGCATTTT,CASSPKESQPQHF
TRBJ1-5,.,.,TRBV5-1,TGCGCCAGCAGCTTGGAGGGTTATAGCAATCAGCCCCAGCATTTT,CASSLEGYSNQPQHF
TRBJ2-7,.,.,TRBV11-2,TGTGCCAGCAGCTTAAATATAGCCAGCTACGAGCAGTACTTC,CASSLNIASYEQYF
TRBJ2-7,.,.,TRBV28,TGTGCCAGCAGTTTCTTCGGCAGGGGTTACGAGCAGTACTTC,CASSFFGRGYEQYF
TRBJ2-1,.,.,TRBV4-1,TGCGCCAGCAGCCTTCTCAATGAGCAGTTCTTC,CASSLLNEQFF
TRBJ1-1,.,.,TRBV5-1,TGCGCCAGCAGCTTGTATGCCGGAACTGAAGCTTTCTTT,CASSLYAGTEAFF
TRBJ1-1,.,.,TRBV6-1,TGTGCCAGCAGTGCAGGGTTGCACACTGAAGCTTTCTTT,CASSAGLHTEAFF
TRBJ1-1,many,TRBD1,TRBV30,TGTGCCTGGAGAAGAACGACAGGGCGGTTCACTGAAGCTTTCTTT,CAWRRTTGRFTEAFF
TRBJ2-5,few,TRBD2,TRBV5-4,TGTGCCAGCAGCTTTACCCAACTAGCGGGGGGTCAAGAGACCCAGTACTTC,CASSFTQLAGGQETQYF
TRBJ1-6,few,.,TRBV6-5,TGTGCCAGCAGTTACTTCAGGATAGATTCACCCCTCCACTTT,CASSYFRIDSPLHF
TRBJ1-2,.,TRBD1,TRBV6-6,TGTGCCAGCAGAACGACAGGGGATAACTATGGCTACACCTTC,CASRTTGDNYGYTF
TRBJ1-6,.,.,TRBV5-1,TGCGCCAGCAGCTTGGTGGAAAGCTCCTATAATTCACCCCTCCACTTT,CASSLVESSYNSPLHF
TRBJ2-1,.,TRBD2,TRBV4-1,TGCGCCAGCAGCCCGCTAGCGGGGGCCTACAATGAGCAGTTCTTC,CASSPLAGAYNEQFF
TRBJ2-7,.,.,TRBV5-1,TGCGCCAGCAGCTTGAGGGCGGGACCCTCCTACGAGCAGTACTTC,CASSLRAGPSYEQYF
TRBJ1-5,.,TRBD1,TRBV2,TGTGCCAGCAGTGTGGACAGGGGAGGGGGCAATCAGCCCCAGCATTTT,CASSVDRGGGNQPQHF